The 12 T cell receptor beta chains given below trace back to one sample, sequenced in a study of CD8+ T cells in alopecia areata. TCR sequencing used cDNA made by reverse transcription of extracted RNA. Clones were read by immunoSEQ multiplex PCR, and TCRdb kept only the in-frame ones, dropping some. The sample holds under 350,000 clones, 58% seen once. The treatment is: oral pan-JAK inhibitor, 5-10 mg twice daily. The specimen comprised CD4+ T cells sorted from blood, sampled at week 24, from a patient treated with tofacitinib. These receptors were obtained from a human donor with alopecia areata.

The chain carries TRBV7-9 and TRBJ1-6; D not resolved. Trimming cost V 3 bases and J 8 bases, with 11 bases left between them. This CDR3 spans 14 amino acids. Looked up from germline, CDR1 is SEHNR and CDR2 is FQNEAQ (reference sequence). The CDR3 DNA reads TGTGCCAGCAGCTTCAGGCGCCAAGATTCACCCCTCCACTTT. It translates to CASSFRRQDSPLHF. The full variable domain, its missing parts supplied by reference TRBV7-9 and TRBJ1-6, is DTGVSQNPRHKITKRGQNVTFRCDPISEHNRLYWYRQTLGQGPEFLTYFQNEAQLEKSRLLSDRFSAERPKGSFSTLEIQRTEQGDSAMYLCASSFRRQDSPLHFGNGTRLTVT.

The rearrangement links TRBV5-4 to TRBJ2-7; no reliable D call. The CDR3 sequence is 12 residues long. V lost 7 bases and J 12 bases, leaving 20 bases between the germline ends. In germline, CDR1 is SGHNT, CDR2 YYREEE (reference sequence). In DNA, the CDR3 is TGTGCCAGCGGCACTAAGACGTCACCATGGTACTTC. This translates into CASGTKTSPWYF.

This clone was seen many times. CDR3 sequence (DNA): TGTGCCAGCAGCACACAGGGTAATAATTCACCCCTCCACTTT. Amino acid sequence: CASSTQGNNSPLHF. J is TRBJ1-6 and V is TRBV7-9; a possible D gene is TRBD1 (6 bases). This CDR3 contains 14 residues. CDR1 is SEHNR, CDR2 FQNEAQ, per germline (reference sequence). V shed 5 bases and J shed 5 bases, with 10 bases lying between them.

V and J are TRBV9 and TRBJ1-1; D gene uncertain. This CDR3 has 14 amino acids. V was cut by 0 bases and J by 5 bases, with 11 bases left in between. From germline, CDR1 is SGDLS and CDR2 YYNGEE. Here the CDR3 reads CASSVALGRTEAFF. The CDR3 coding sequence is TGTGCCAGCAGCGTAGCTCTAGGGAGAACTGAAGCTTTCTTT. Together with reference TRBV9 and TRBJ1-1, the CDR3 gives the full variable domain: DSGVTQTPKHLITATGQRVTLRCSPRSGDLSVYWYQQSLDQGLQFLIQYYNGEERAKGNILERFSAQQFPDLHSELNLSSLELGDSALYFCASSVALGRTEAFFGQGTRLTVV.

The CDR3 DNA reads as TGTGCCTGGAGTGTACAAGCCAGGGGATATGGCTACACCTTC. Translating gives CAWSVQARGYGYTF. The chain has TRBV30 and TRBJ1-2, with D perhaps matching TRBD1 (6 bases). Germline V lookup: CDR1 GTSNPN, CDR2 SVGIG (reference sequence). Trimming pared 0 bases from V and 5 bases from J, leaving 13 bases between. CDR3 size: 14 residues.

The chain uses TRBV29-1 and TRBJ1-1, with D hard to call. The CDR3 sequence is 10 residues long. The germline gives CDR1 SQVTM, CDR2 ANQGSEA. Trimming took off 4 bases at V and 11 bases at J, with 11 bases between the two ends. The CDR3 loop is CSVAVEEAFF. The CDR3 DNA reads TGCAGCGTTGCCGTGGAGGAGGCTTTCTTT. Combining the CDR3 with reference TRBV29-1 and TRBJ1-1 gives the whole variable domain SAVISQKPSRDICQRGTSLTIQCQVDSQVTMMFWYRQQPGQSLTLIATANQGSEATYESGFVIDKFPISRPNLTFSTLTVSNMSPEDSSIYLCSVAVEEAFFGQGTRLTVV.

This rearrangement joins TRBV30 to TRBJ1-6, with D hard to call. V was pared by 1 base and J by 13 bases, with 17 bases between. Germline values: CDR1 GTSNPN, CDR2 SVGIG (reference sequence). The CDR3 is 14 residues long. In DNA, the CDR3 is TGTGCCTGGAGTGGTCCAGACTCGAGGCGGCCCCTCCACTTT. Protein: CAWSGPDSRRPLHF.

The gene calls are TRBV14 and TRBJ1-2, with D perhaps matching TRBD1 (5 bases). The CDR3 sequence is 13 residues long. V was shortened by 4 bases and J by 7 bases, with 13 bases between the two germline ends. Germline V gene data show CDR1 as SGHDN and CDR2 as FVKESK. CDR3 sequence: CASSPRGAGGYTF. The CDR3, as DNA: TGTGCCAGCAGCCCTAGGGGCGCTGGTGGCTACACCTTC.

The chain joins TRBV27 to TRBJ2-7; 10 nucleotides align to TRBD1. CDR3 length: 15 residues. Germline trimming cut 4 bases from V and 2 bases from J; bases unmatched to any gene: 5. Germline CDR1 and CDR2: MNHEY and SMNVEV (reference sequence). This CDR3 is CASSSGTGAPYEQYF. DNA for the CDR3: TGTGCCAGCAGTTCAGGGACAGGGGCGCCCTACGAGCAGTACTTC.

V gene TRBV30 combines with J gene TRBJ1-3, with D possibly TRBD1 on 5 matching bases. Germline assignment: CDR1 GTSNPN and CDR2 SVGIG (reference sequence). The CDR3 has 13 amino acids. This chain's CDR3 is CAAGRDSGNTIYF. The CDR3 nucleotides are TGTGCGGCGGGACGAGACTCTGGAAACACCATATATTTT.

The chain couples TRBV7-9 to TRBJ2-5, with 7 bases fitting TRBD1. From germline, CDR1 is SEHNR and CDR2 FQNEAQ (reference sequence). The CDR3 extends over 16 amino acids. V was pared by 4 bases and J by 5 bases, with 13 bases of the junction left unmatched. The CDR3 DNA sequence: TGTGCCAGCAGCTACGGGACAGAAGGATCAGTGGAGACCCAGTACTTC. Translation: CASSYGTEGSVETQYF.

In its sample, this clone was seen a few times. The chain uses TRBV4-1 and TRBJ2-7, with 10 bases lining up with TRBD2. Unmatched junction bases numbered 5, after V lost 2 bases and J lost 7 bases. Germline CDR1 reads MGHRA; CDR2 reads YSYEKL. The CDR3 is 14 amino acids. The CDR3 spells CASSQQRGGVEQYF. The DNA of the CDR3 is TGCGCCAGCAGCCAACAGCGGGGGGGCGTAGAGCAGTACTTC.